This T cell receptor beta chain was recorded in a study of cytomegalovirus exposure and HLA in healthy donors. Notes on this clone: Its antigen is still unknown.

Whole-study results and caveats: Presence/absence analyses assumed roughly uniform sequencing depth across donors. CMV serostatus was the only immune exposure information that was available. It was reported that the classifier diagnosed cytomegalovirus status with high specificity and sensitivity in both the original and validation cohorts.

Whereas donors were nominally healthy upon sampling, unrecorded immune exposures were probable. CDR1 is KGHSH and CDR2 is LQKENI in the germline V gene. J gave up 4 bases and V 2 bases, and 4 bases lay outside the gene matches. This CDR3 comprises 14 residues. In the PCR, 60 Vbeta and 13 Jbeta primers were used. Data came from immunoSEQ multiplex PCR; TCRdb stores just in-frame clones and leaves some out. The profile shows more than 85,000 clones, around 60% of them singletons. Sequencing was carried out using PBMCs. The rearrangement links TRBV18 to TRBJ2-7; 8 bases are a match to TRBD1. The source of this sequence is a human donor in good health. The CDR3 bases are TGTGCCAGCTCACCATGGGACAGGAGTTACGAGCAGTACTTC. Residues: CASSPWDRSYEQYF.